This entry concerns a single TCR beta chain. Its antigen is still unknown. This entry comes from a study of T cell repertoires in aging, cancer and after chemotherapy. Across the study: Repeat sampling of healthy donors over several months to years showed clear clonal overlap. The whole study produced a dataset of some 9 million TCR reads. Study-level points and caveats: Rebound thymic output was suggested by rising median generation probability during chemotherapy in each cancer cohort.

TCR beta rearrangements were amplified from peripheral blood genomic DNA. Germline V CDR1 and CDR2: MNHNS, SASEGT. The CDR3 contains 16 residues. V dropped 7 bases and J dropped 8; count of bases not matched to a gene: 11. Rearranged V-D-J TRB sequences were amplified with a mixed TRB-A/B primer pool. A single record per CDR3 protein comes from TCRdb applying MiXCR to the multiplex PCR reads. The data hold approximately 18,000 distinct CDR3 sequences, with about 50% observed a single time. The source of this sequence is a human donor in good health. This rearrangement joins TRBV6-1 to TRBJ1-4; 12 bases map to TRBD1. Sequences were obtained from blood. CDR3 residues: CASNPGQGAIGEKLFF. The CDR3, as DNA: TGTGCCAGCAACCCGGGACAGGGGGCCATTGGAGAAAAACTGTTTTTT.